The 2 T cell receptor beta chains listed next were all sequenced from one sample in a study of cytomegalovirus exposure and HLA in healthy donors. The PCR had 60 Vbeta and 13 Jbeta primers. TCRdb's copy holds only in-frame clones and misses some; the assay was immunoSEQ multiplex PCR. Of some 270,000 clones in the sample, about nine tenths are singletons; the top ten hold 1.7%. The source material was PBMCs. Every receptor here comes from a girl aged 2 to 10 in good health and CMV-seronegative.

The chain couples TRBV19 to TRBJ2-1, with TRBD2 identical over 9 bases. V dropped 3 bases and J dropped 6; count of bases not matched to a gene: 6. CDR3 length: 15 residues. From germline, CDR1 is LNHDA and CDR2 SQIVND (reference sequence). The CDR3 here is CASSILAGEGNEQFF. CDR3 coding DNA: TGTGCCAGTAGTATCTTAGCGGGAGAGGGCAATGAGCAGTTCTTC.

The V call is TRBV6-5, the J call TRBJ1-5; D is unclear. Looked up from germline, CDR1 is MNHEY and CDR2 is SVGAGI. The CDR3 contains 14 residues. V dropped 2 bases and J dropped 4 bases, with 9 bases sitting between them. The CDR3 coding sequence is TGTGCCAGCAGTTACAATACACAAAATCAGCCCCAGCATTTT. Protein product: CASSYNTQNQPQHF.